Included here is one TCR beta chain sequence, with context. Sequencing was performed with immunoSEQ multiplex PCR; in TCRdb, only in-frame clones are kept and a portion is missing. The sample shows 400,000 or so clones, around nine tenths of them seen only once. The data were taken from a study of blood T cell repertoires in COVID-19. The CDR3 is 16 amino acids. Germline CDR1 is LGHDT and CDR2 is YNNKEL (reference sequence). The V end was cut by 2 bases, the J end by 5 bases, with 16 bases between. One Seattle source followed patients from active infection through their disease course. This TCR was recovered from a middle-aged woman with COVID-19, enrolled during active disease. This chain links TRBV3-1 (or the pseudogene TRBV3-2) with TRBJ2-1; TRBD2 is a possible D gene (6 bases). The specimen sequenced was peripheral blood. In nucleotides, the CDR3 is TGTGCCAGCAGCCAAACCCCTAGCGTGACTAACAATGAGCAGTTCTTC. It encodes CASSQTPSVTNNEQFF.